The next 3 T cell receptor beta chains were all read from a single sample in a study of blood T cell repertoires in COVID-19. This table comes from immunoSEQ multiplex PCR, and its TCRdb copy is limited to in-frame clones, with some not included. The sample records about 280,000 clones, roughly 80% being singletons. Sequenced: peripheral blood. These receptors originate from a woman in her fifties or sixties who had recovered from COVID-19.

The chain joins TRBV9 to TRBJ2-5, with D perhaps matching TRBD2 (6 bases). Germline CDR1 SGDLS, CDR2 YYNGEE. Trimming took off 0 bases at V and 1 base at J, with 22 bases between the two ends. CDR3 length: 19 residues. The CDR3 coding sequence is TGTGCCAGCAGCGTAGCCTCCATTGTTTACGCGGGATCCCAAGAGACCCAGTACTTC. As protein: CASSVASIVYAGSQETQYF.

This clone was seen a handful of times. The chain employs TRBV5-1 and TRBJ2-1; TRBD2 agrees at 11 bases. The CDR3 spans 17 residues. The germline gives CDR1 SGHRS, CDR2 YFSETQ. V lost 4 bases to trimming and J lost 0 bases; unmatched junction nucleotides: 6. In nucleotides, the CDR3 is TGCGCCAGCAGCACCGCTAGCGGGGGGTACTCCTACAATGAGCAGTTCTTC. Its protein product is CASSTASGGYSYNEQFF. The whole variable domain, remainder taken from reference TRBV5-1 and TRBJ2-1, is KAGVTQTPRYLIKTRGQQVTLSCSPISGHRSVSWYQQTPGQGLQFLFEYFSETQRNKGNFPGRFSGRQFSNSRSEMNVSTLELGDSALYLCASSTASGGYSYNEQFFGPGTRLTVL.

The chain carries TRBV7-9 and TRBJ1-2, with 10 bases matching TRBD1. The CDR3 is 19 amino acids. V trimming: 1 base; J trimming: 6 bases; junction bases outside the gene matches: 17. Germline V gene sequence: CDR1 SEHNR, CDR2 FQNEAQ (reference sequence). The CDR3, as DNA: TGTGCCAGCAGCTTAGAGGTGTTGGGGGACAGGGGTCCGGTCGATGGCTACACCTTC. Translating gives CASSLEVLGDRGPVDGYTF.